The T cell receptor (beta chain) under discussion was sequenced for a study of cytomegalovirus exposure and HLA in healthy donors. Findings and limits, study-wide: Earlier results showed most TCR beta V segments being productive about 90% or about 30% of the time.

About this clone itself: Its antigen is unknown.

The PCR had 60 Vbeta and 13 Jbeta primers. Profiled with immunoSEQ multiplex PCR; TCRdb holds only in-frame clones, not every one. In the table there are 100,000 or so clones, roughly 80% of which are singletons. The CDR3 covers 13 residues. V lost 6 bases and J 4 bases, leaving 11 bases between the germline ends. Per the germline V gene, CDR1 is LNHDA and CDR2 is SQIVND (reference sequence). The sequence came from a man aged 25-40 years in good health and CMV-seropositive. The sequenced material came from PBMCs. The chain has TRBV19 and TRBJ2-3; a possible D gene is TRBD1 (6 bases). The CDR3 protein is CASSPGAADTQYF. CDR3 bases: TGTGCCAGTAGCCCAGGGGCGGCAGATACGCAGTATTTT.